Given below is one T cell receptor (beta chain) in context. Its antigen remains unidentified. The entry originates in a study of regulatory T cells in long-lasting Graves disease. Study-wide points: Clonotypes that were public and shared totalled 2,500 to 3,500 in persistent patients versus roughly 1,000 in new patients.

Construction of the TCR beta libraries employed iRepertoire HTBI primers in conjunction with Arm-PCR of CDR3 regions. TCRdb called the multiplex PCR reads again in MiXCR, with one record for every CDR3 protein. This sample has hundreds of thousands of distinct CDR3 sequences; 20% occur once, and the top ten carry under 9%. As to time point: persistent/refractory GD, antithyroid drugs over 5 years with positive TRAb. The TCR library used RNA extracted from PBMCs. The sequencing here drew on peripheral blood mononuclear cells (PBMCs), taken when the disease was refractory, from a patient treated with antithyroid drugs. The TCR comes from a female donor with Graves disease.

CDR3 in amino acids: CASSVQVGNEQFF. CDR3 nucleotides: TGTGCCAGCAGTGTACAGGTGGGCAATGAGCAGTTCTTC. The chain has TRBV28 and TRBJ2-1; possibly TRBD1 for D (5 bases). Germline V lookup: CDR1 MDHEN, CDR2 SYDVKM. This CDR3 region has 13 residues. V was pared by 5 bases and J by 6 bases, with 11 bases between.